This passage covers 27 T cell receptor beta chains from one sample sequenced in a study of T cells after somatic rescue of genetic block (TCRdb year 2020). The library was built by means of the immunoSEQ multiplex PCR assay. Held by TCRdb, this immuneACCESS table contains in-frame sequences only and omits some clones. Under half of the omission traces to an unresolved V gene where checked; the cause of the rest is unknown. The sample includes roughly 110,000 clones, with 75% to 95% observed a single time. The biggest ten clones account for approximately 1.5% of the sample. The sequencing sample was made of peripheral blood mononuclear cells (PBMCs). The receptors shown here come from a woman aged 18-35 years.

This CDR3 reads CANLLGQPNQPQHF. CDR3 sequence (DNA): TGTGCCAACCTACTCGGACAGCCAAATCAGCCCCAGCATTTT. V gene TRBV27 combines with J gene TRBJ1-5; a weak D match, TRBD1 (6 bases). Trimming removed 10 bases from V and 4 bases from J, with 17 bases in between. Germline assignment: CDR1 MNHEY and CDR2 SMNVEV (reference sequence). The CDR3 has 14 residues.

For the CDR3, the DNA is TGTGCCAGCCTGCCTGGACAAGGGTTAGATCAGCCCCAGCATTTT. It encodes CASLPGQGLDQPQHF. The chain is built from TRBV25-1 and TRBJ1-5; possibly TRBD1 for D (5 bases). Germline-derived CDR1 and CDR2 are MGHDK and SYGVNS. CDR3 length: 15 residues. Deletions cut 8 bases from V and 5 bases from J, with 19 bases between.

The rearrangement links TRBV6-5 to TRBJ2-2; TRBD2 aligns across 12 bases. The CDR3 spans 15 residues. V was pared by 8 bases and J by 5 bases, with 6 bases of the junction left unmatched. In germline, CDR1 is MNHEY, CDR2 SVGAGI. The CDR3 nucleotides are TGTGCCAGCCGAGGACTAGCGGGGTCGACCGGGGAGCTGTTTTTT. It is translated as CASRGLAGSTGELFF.

This chain connects TRBV2 to TRBJ1-2; D remains unclear. The CDR3 sequence is 12 residues long. Trimming pared 7 bases from V and 7 bases from J, leaving 13 bases between. Germline loops: CDR1 SNHLY, CDR2 FYNNEI. The CDR3 coding sequence is TGTGCCAGCAACCTCCTAGCTCCTGGCTACACCTTC. It yields the protein CASNLLAPGYTF.

The rearrangement uses TRBV15 and TRBJ2-7; D uncertain. The CDR3 totals 13 residues. The V gene lost 1 base and the J gene lost 7 bases, with 11 bases spanning the gap. Germline values: CDR1 LNHNV, CDR2 YYDKDF (reference sequence). The CDR3 DNA reads as TGTGCCACCAGCAGAGGACCGGGCTTGGAGCAGTACTTC. Translating gives CATSRGPGLEQYF.

This clone was observed once. V gene TRBV6-5 combines with J gene TRBJ1-2; no reliable D call. CDR3 size: 13 residues. V lost 4 bases and J 4 bases, leaving 10 bases between the germline ends. Germline V CDR1 and CDR2: MNHEY, SVGAGI. The CDR3 spells CASSSGNSYGYTF. The CDR3 DNA is TGTGCCAGCAGTTCTGGAAATAGCTATGGCTACACCTTC.

This clone was detected a few times. The V gene is TRBV4-2, the J gene TRBJ1-1, with D possibly being TRBD1 (6 bases). The CDR3 is made up of 14 amino acids. Germline CDR1 and CDR2: LGHNA and YNFKEQ. The V gene lost 1 base and the J gene lost 3 bases, with 9 bases spanning the gap. The CDR3 region has the DNA TGTGCCAGCAGCCAAGCGGGGGCTGACACTGAAGCTTTCTTT. Protein: CASSQAGADTEAFF.

The rearrangement links TRBV20-1 to TRBJ2-7; 7 bases map to TRBD1. The V gene end was trimmed by 6 bases and the J gene end by 7 bases; junction bases not matched to a gene: 6. The CDR3 spans 11 residues. Germline V gene data show CDR1 as DFQATT and CDR2 as SNEGSKA (reference sequence). The CDR3 spells CSAPTGREQYF. As DNA, the CDR3 is TGCAGTGCGCCGACAGGGAGAGAGCAGTACTTC.

This clone was recorded once. The V call is TRBV7-2, the J call TRBJ2-5, with D uncertain. The CDR3 is 15 amino acids. The V gene lost 2 bases and the J gene lost 0 bases, with 10 bases spanning the gap. CDR1 and CDR2 from the germline V gene are SGHTA and FQGNSA. The CDR3 spells CASSLSPVYQETQYF. CDR3 nucleotide sequence: TGTGCCAGCAGCTTAAGCCCCGTGTACCAAGAGACCCAGTACTTC. Filled out from reference TRBV7-2 and TRBJ2-5, the complete variable domain reads GAGVSQSPSNKVTEKGKDVELRCDPISGHTALYWYRQSLGQGLEFLIYFQGNSAPDKSGLPSDRFSAERTGGSVSTLTIQRTQQEDSAVYLCASSLSPVYQETQYFGPGTRLLVL.

This chain uses TRBV7-2 with TRBJ1-5; no clear D gene. The CDR3 is 15 amino acids. Germline CDR1 SGHTA, CDR2 FQGNSA. Trimming shortened V by 5 bases and J by 3 bases, and 14 bases separated the two germline ends. The CDR3 sequence is CASSPRQAPNQPQHF. As DNA, the CDR3 is TGTGCCAGCAGCCCCCGGCAGGCACCCAATCAGCCCCAGCATTTT.

This sequence joins TRBV7-6 and TRBJ2-1; 8 bases are a match to TRBD1. Germline-derived CDR1 and CDR2 are SGHVS and FNYEAQ. V lost 5 bases, J lost 9 bases, and 3 bases stayed unmatched. This CDR3 spans 12 amino acids. Here the CDR3 reads CASSRQGPEQFF. CDR3 bases: TGTGCCAGCAGCCGACAGGGGCCTGAGCAGTTCTTC.

This chain uses TRBV6-5 with TRBJ2-5, with 7 bases fitting TRBD1. Germline loops: CDR1 MNHEY, CDR2 SVGAGI. V shed 2 bases and J 5 bases; nucleotides not matched to a gene: 5. The length of the CDR3 is 14 residues. Written as DNA, the CDR3 is TGTGCCAGCAGTTACACGGGACAGTCGGAGACCCAGTACTTC. Its translation is CASSYTGQSETQYF.

The chain uses TRBV5-4 and TRBJ2-1; 10 bases are shared with TRBD2. Per germline, CDR1 SGHNT and CDR2 YYREEE (reference sequence). Unmatched junction bases numbered 8, after V lost 5 bases and J lost 0 bases. CDR3 size: 17 residues. CDR3: CASSSGLAVSSYNEQFF. CDR3 bases: TGTGCCAGCAGTTCCGGACTAGCGGTGAGCTCCTACAATGAGCAGTTCTTC.

The chain employs TRBV7-9 and TRBJ1-2; D possibly corresponds to TRBD1 (6 bases). The V gene's germline CDR1 is SEHNR and CDR2 FQNEAQ (reference sequence). CDR3 length: 13 residues. Trimming shortened V by 5 bases and J by 7 bases, and 14 bases separated the two germline ends. CDR3 nucleotide sequence: TGTGCCAGCAGCCGGGGTCAGGGGAGTGGCTACACCTTC. It yields the protein CASSRGQGSGYTF.

This chain connects TRBV9 to TRBJ2-1; perhaps TRBD2 as D (7 bases). The germline V gene encodes CDR1 SGDLS and CDR2 YYNGEE. V was pared by 3 bases and J by 6 bases, with 13 bases between. The CDR3 has 14 residues. CDR3 sequence reads: CASSAGGGGNEQFF. CDR3 coding DNA: TGTGCCAGCAGCGCTGGGGGGGGCGGCAATGAGCAGTTCTTC.

CDR3 coding DNA: TGTGCCAACGATACCCGGGACAGGGTCACCGGGGAGCTGTTTTTT. Protein product: CANDTRDRVTGELFF. The V gene is TRBV6-4, the J gene TRBJ2-2; 9 bases match TRBD1. V lost 10 bases to trimming and J lost 4 bases; unmatched junction nucleotides: 10. This CDR3 is built from 15 residues. CDR1 is MRHNA and CDR2 is SNTAGT in the germline V gene.

This rearrangement joins TRBV5-4 to TRBJ2-2; maybe TRBD2 (7 bases). Deletions cut 4 bases from V and 4 bases from J, with 14 bases between. This CDR3 has 15 amino acids. Per germline, CDR1 SGHNT and CDR2 YYREEE (reference sequence). The CDR3 sequence: CASSPGGPGTGELFF. The CDR3 DNA sequence: TGTGCCAGCAGCCCCGGGGGGCCGGGCACCGGGGAGCTGTTTTTT.

V gene TRBV14 combines with J gene TRBJ2-1; 7 bases are a match to TRBD2. The CDR3 extends over 15 amino acids. Trimming cost V 6 bases and J 4 bases; bases outside gene matches: 9. CDR1 is SGHDN and CDR2 is FVKESK in the germline V gene. CDR3 residues: CASSHRDYIYNEQFF. The CDR3 DNA reads as TGTGCCAGCAGTCACCGGGACTACATATACAATGAGCAGTTCTTC.

The V gene is TRBV7-9, the J gene TRBJ1-6; D gene unclear. Germline V lookup: CDR1 SEHNR, CDR2 FQNEAQ (reference sequence). V lost 5 bases, J lost 16 bases, and 12 bases lay in between. CDR3 length: 11 amino acids. CDR3 sequence (DNA): TGTGCCAGCAGCGTACAGAGTGGGCTCCACTTT. Protein product: CASSVQSGLHF.

V gene TRBV5-1 combines with J gene TRBJ2-7, with D perhaps TRBD1 or TRBD2 (7 bases each). This CDR3 region has 16 residues. The V gene's germline CDR1 is SGHRS and CDR2 YFSETQ. V shed 1 base and J shed 3 bases, with 17 bases lying between them. CDR3 in amino acids: CASSLLGAGQNYEQYF. DNA of the CDR3: TGCGCCAGCAGCTTGTTGGGAGCGGGACAGAACTACGAGCAGTACTTC. The variable domain in full, with the rest retrieved from reference TRBV5-1 and TRBJ2-7, is KAGVTQTPRYLIKTRGQQVTLSCSPISGHRSVSWYQQTPGQGLQFLFEYFSETQRNKGNFPGRFSGRQFSNSRSEMNVSTLELGDSALYLCASSLLGAGQNYEQYFGPGTRLTVT.

With respect to this clone: Mismatch with germline at one junction end may stem from a read error. The chain employs TRBV18 and TRBJ1-2, with D hard to call. The CDR3 contains 13 residues. CDR1 is KGHSH, CDR2 LQKENI, per germline. CDR3 protein: CASSPQGNHGYTF. Here the CDR3 DNA reads TGTGCCAGCTCACCACAGGGTAACCATGGCTACACCTTC.

This chain connects TRBV6-1 to TRBJ2-7; D unresolved. Trimming shortened V by 7 bases and J by 5 bases, and 15 bases separated the two germline ends. CDR3 length equals 13 residues. Germline lookup yields CDR1 MNHNS and CDR2 SASEGT. CDR3 DNA: TGTGCCAGCACCTTGAGTTTGGGGAACGAGCAGTACTTC. Translated, it gives CASTLSLGNEQYF.

The gene calls are TRBV7-8 and TRBJ1-1; D ambiguous. This CDR3 region has 14 residues. Germline V gene data show CDR1 as SGHVS and CDR2 as FQNEAQ. V was pared by 2 bases and J by 0 bases, with 7 bases between. CDR3 sequence (DNA): TGTGCCAGCAGCTTAAGGTCAGTGAACACTGAAGCTTTCTTT. Protein product: CASSLRSVNTEAFF.

This chain joins TRBV28 and TRBJ1-3; a possible D gene is TRBD1 (6 bases). Germline lookup yields CDR1 MDHEN and CDR2 SYDVKM. Trimming stripped 7 bases from V and 9 bases from J, with 19 bases between. The CDR3 length is 14 residues. CDR3: CASTKGGPSSTIYF. The CDR3 bases are TGTGCCAGCACCAAGGGGGGGCCATCTAGCACCATATATTTT.

The sample holds one count of this clone. The chain carries TRBV28 and TRBJ2-7; D gene ambiguous. CDR3 length equals 13 residues. CDR1 MDHEN and CDR2 SYDVKM come from the germline V gene. The V end was cut by 5 bases, the J end by 0 bases, with 8 bases between. The CDR3 DNA reads TGTGCCAGCAGTGAGGACGGCTCCTACGAGCAGTACTTC. Protein sequence: CASSEDGSYEQYF.

CDR3 sequence: CASNEPGGAEGQYF. CDR3 nucleotide sequence: TGTGCCAGCAATGAACCAGGGGGCGCCGAGGGGCAGTACTTC. The V call is TRBV6-6, the J call TRBJ2-7; 8 bases line up with TRBD1. The J segment lost 9 bases and the V segment lost 7 bases, leaving 14 bases of the junction unmatched. CDR3 length equals 14 residues. Germline V lookup: CDR1 MNHNY, CDR2 SVGAGI (reference sequence).

V and J are TRBV6-5 and TRBJ2-5, with TRBD2 matching 8 bases. V shed 5 bases, J shed 1 base, and the junction held 6 bases outside the gene matches. This CDR3 has 15 amino acids. The V gene's germline CDR1 is MNHEY and CDR2 SVGAGI. The CDR3 reads CASSPRAGGQETQYF. CDR3 sequence (DNA): TGTGCCAGCAGTCCGAGGGCGGGGGGCCAAGAGACCCAGTACTTC.